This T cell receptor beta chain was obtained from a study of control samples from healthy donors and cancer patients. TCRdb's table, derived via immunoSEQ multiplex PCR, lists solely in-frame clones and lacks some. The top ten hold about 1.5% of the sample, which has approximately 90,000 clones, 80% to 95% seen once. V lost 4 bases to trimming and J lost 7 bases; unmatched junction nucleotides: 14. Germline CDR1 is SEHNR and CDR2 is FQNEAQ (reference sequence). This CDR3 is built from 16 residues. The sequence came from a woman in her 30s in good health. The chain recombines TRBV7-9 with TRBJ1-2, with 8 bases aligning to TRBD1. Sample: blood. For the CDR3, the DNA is TGTGCCAGCAGCTACGAAAATGACAGGGGATCCTCTGGCTACACCTTC. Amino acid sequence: CASSYENDRGSSGYTF.